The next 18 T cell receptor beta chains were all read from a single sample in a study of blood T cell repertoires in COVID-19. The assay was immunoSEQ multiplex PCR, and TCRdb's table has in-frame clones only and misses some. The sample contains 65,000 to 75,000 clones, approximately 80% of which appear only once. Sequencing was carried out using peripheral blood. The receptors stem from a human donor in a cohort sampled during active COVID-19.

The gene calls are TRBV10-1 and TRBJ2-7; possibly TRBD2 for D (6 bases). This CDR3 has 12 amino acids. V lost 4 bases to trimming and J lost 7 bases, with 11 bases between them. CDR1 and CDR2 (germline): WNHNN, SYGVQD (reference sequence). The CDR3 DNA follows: TGCGCCAGCAGTGTGGAGGGACGGGAGCAGTACTTC. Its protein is CASSVEGREQYF.

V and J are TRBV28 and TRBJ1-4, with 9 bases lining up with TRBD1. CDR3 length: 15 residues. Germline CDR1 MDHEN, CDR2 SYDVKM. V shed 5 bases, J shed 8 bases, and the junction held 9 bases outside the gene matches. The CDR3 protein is CASSGTGRYGEKLFF. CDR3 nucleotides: TGTGCCAGCAGTGGGACAGGGCGCTATGGGGAAAAACTGTTTTTT.

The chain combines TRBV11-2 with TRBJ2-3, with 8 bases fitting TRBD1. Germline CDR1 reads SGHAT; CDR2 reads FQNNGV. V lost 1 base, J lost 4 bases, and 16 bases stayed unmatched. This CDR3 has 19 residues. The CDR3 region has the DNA TGTGCCAGCAGCTTAGTCTTTAGCCGAATGGACAGGGTGGCAGATACGCAGTATTTT. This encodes CASSLVFSRMDRVADTQYF.

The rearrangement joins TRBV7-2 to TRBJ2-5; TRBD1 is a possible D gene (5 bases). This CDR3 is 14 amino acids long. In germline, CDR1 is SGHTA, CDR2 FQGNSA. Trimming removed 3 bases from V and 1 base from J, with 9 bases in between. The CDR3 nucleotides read TGTGCCAGCAGCTTGGGGCAGATCCAAGAGACCCAGTACTTC. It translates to CASSLGQIQETQYF.

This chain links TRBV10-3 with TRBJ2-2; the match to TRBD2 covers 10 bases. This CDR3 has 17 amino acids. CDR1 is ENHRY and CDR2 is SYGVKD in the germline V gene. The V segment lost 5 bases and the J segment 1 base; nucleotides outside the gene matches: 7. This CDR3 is CAISPPGLAQNTGELFF. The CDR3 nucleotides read TGTGCCATCAGTCCGCCGGGACTAGCGCAGAACACCGGGGAGCTGTTTTTT.

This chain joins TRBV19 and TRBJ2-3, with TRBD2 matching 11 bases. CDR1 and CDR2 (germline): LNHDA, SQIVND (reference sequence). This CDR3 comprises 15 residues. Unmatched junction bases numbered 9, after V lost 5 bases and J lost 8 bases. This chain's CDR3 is CASSVPGTSGSTQYF. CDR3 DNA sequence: TGTGCCAGTAGTGTGCCCGGGACTAGCGGCAGTACGCAGTATTTT.

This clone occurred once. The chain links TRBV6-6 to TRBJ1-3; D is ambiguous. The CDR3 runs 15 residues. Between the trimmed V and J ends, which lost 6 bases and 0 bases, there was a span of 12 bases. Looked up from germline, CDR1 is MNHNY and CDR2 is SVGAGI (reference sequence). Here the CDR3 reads CASRQPGVSGNTIYF. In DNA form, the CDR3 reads TGTGCCAGCAGACAGCCAGGCGTCTCTGGAAACACCATATATTTT.

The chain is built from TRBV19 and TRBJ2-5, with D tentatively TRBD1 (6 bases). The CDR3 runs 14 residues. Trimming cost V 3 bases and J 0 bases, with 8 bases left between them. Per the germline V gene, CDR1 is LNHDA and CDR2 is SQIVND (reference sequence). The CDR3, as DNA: TGTGCCAGTAGTATTAGGGGGAACCAAGAGACCCAGTACTTC. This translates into CASSIRGNQETQYF.

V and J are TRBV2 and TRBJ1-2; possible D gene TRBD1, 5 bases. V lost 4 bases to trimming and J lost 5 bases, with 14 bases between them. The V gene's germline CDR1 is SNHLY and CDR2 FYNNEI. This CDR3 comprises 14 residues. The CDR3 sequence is CASSAAQGSYGYTF. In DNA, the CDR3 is TGTGCCAGCAGTGCAGCGCAGGGAAGTTATGGCTACACCTTC.

CDR3 sequence reads: CASRGLAGGIKQFF. CDR3 coding DNA: TGTGCCAGCAGGGGACTAGCGGGAGGAATAAAGCAGTTCTTC. The J gene is TRBJ2-1, the V gene TRBV27, with 15 bases identical to TRBD2. Looked up from germline, CDR1 is MNHEY and CDR2 is SMNVEV (reference sequence). The CDR3 extends over 14 amino acids. V shed 6 bases and J 11 bases; nucleotides not matched to a gene: 5.

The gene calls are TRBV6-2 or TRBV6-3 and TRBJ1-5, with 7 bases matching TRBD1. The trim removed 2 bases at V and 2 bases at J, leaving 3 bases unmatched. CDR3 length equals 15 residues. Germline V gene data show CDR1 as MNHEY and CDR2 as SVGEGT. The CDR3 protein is CASSYTGTGNQPQHF. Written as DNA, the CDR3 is TGTGCCAGCAGTTACACCGGGACAGGCAATCAGCCCCAGCATTTT.

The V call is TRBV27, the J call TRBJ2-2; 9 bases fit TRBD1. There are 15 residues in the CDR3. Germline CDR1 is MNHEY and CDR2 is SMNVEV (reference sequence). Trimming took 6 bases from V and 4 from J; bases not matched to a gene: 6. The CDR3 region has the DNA TGTGCCAGCAGAACCGGGACAGGGCGCACCGGGGAGCTGTTTTTT. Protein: CASRTGTGRTGELFF.

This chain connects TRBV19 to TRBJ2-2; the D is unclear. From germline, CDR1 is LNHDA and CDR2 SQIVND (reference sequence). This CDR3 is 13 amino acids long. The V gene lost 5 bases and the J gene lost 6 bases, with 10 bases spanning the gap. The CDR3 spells CASSLGFSGELFF. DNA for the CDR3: TGTGCCAGTAGTCTAGGTTTCTCCGGGGAGCTGTTTTTT.

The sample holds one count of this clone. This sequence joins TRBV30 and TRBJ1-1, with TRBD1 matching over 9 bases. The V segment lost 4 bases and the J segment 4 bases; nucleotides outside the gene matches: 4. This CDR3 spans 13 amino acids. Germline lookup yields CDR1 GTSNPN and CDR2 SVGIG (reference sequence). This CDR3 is CAWKMGQGTEAFF. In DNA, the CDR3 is TGTGCCTGGAAGATGGGACAGGGCACTGAAGCTTTCTTT.

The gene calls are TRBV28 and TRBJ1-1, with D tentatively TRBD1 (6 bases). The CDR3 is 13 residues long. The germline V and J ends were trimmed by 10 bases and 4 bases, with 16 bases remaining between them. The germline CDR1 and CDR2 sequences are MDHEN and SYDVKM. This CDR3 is CATIETGTTEAFF. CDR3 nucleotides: TGTGCCACCATCGAAACAGGGACCACTGAAGCTTTCTTT.

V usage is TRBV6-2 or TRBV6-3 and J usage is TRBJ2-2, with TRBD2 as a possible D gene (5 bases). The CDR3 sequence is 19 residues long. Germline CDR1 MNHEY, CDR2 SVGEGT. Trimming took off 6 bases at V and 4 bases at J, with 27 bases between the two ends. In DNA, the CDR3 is TGTGCCAGCAGCTCCCACTCAAGCGGACCCCAAACTGGCACCGGGGAGCTGTTTTTT. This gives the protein CASSSHSSGPQTGTGELFF.

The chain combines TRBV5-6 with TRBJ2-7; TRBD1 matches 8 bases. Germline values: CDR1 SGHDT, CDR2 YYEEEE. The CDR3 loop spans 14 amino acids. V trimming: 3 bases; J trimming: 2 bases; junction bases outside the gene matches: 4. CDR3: CASSYQDRAYEQYF. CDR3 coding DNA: TGTGCCAGCAGCTACCAGGACAGGGCCTACGAGCAGTACTTC.

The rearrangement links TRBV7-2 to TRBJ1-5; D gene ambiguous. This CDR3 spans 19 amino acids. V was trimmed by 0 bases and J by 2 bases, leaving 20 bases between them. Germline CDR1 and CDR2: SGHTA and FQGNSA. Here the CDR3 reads CASSLAGFGGPLGNQPQHF. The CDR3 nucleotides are TGTGCCAGCAGCTTAGCAGGCTTTGGAGGTCCCCTAGGCAATCAGCCCCAGCATTTT.